Below are 13 T cell receptor beta chains sequenced from a single sample in a study of shared clonotypes between healthy human individuals. Libraries were prepared by immunoSEQ multiplex PCR; TCRdb keeps only in-frame clonotypes and omits some of them. Seen here are roughly 2.1 million clones, about 92% observed once, and the top ten hold approximately 1.7%. Cells designated naive CD8 were CD45RO-negative and were positively selected for CCR7, with terminally differentiated effector memory CD45RA+ cells excluded. Sequencing was carried out using naive CD8+ T cells from PBMCs. Receptor source: a man aged 18 to 30 in good health. Some clones in this sample may be carry-over from other donors' samples.

With regard to this clone: Other nucleotide sequences in the sample specify the same CDR3. The chain uses TRBV4-1 and TRBJ2-7; D is perhaps TRBD2 (6 bases). The germline V and J ends were trimmed by 0 bases and 4 bases, with 7 bases remaining between them. This CDR3 has 13 residues. Germline CDR1 MGHRA, CDR2 YSYEKL. In DNA form, the CDR3 reads TGCGCCAGCAGCCAAGACCGGGGGTACGAGCAGTACTTC. This gives the protein CASSQDRGYEQYF.

This rearrangement joins TRBV11-2 to TRBJ1-3; tentatively, D is TRBD1 (5 bases). Trimming stripped 1 base from V and 1 base from J, with 17 bases between. Per germline, CDR1 SGHAT and CDR2 FQNNGV. The CDR3 consists of 18 residues. The CDR3, as DNA: TGTGCCAGCAGCTTAGTCCTTCGACAGCTTCATTCTGGAAACACCATATATTTT. Translation gives CASSLVLRQLHSGNTIYF.

The V call is TRBV4-2, the J call TRBJ1-1; TRBD1 is a possible D gene (5 bases). The CDR3 spans 16 residues. CDR1 is LGHNA, CDR2 YNFKEQ, per germline. V dropped 1 base and J dropped 10 bases, with 22 bases sitting between them. CDR3 sequence (DNA): TGTGCCAGCAGCCAAGTGGTAGCAGCCCCCCAGGGTGGAGCTTTCTTT. Translated: CASSQVVAAPQGGAFF.

The V gene is TRBV11-2, the J gene TRBJ1-1; D not certain. Trimming removed 3 bases at V and 2 bases at J, with 13 bases between. This CDR3 region has 15 residues. Germline-derived CDR1 and CDR2 are SGHAT and FQNNGV. CDR3 protein: CASSFANLGNTEAFF. The CDR3 DNA follows: TGTGCCAGCAGCTTTGCTAACCTCGGAAACACTGAAGCTTTCTTT.

V and J are TRBV6-1 and TRBJ2-1, with 7 bases aligning to TRBD2. V was clipped by 7 bases and J by 9 bases; unmatched bases: 15. Germline CDR1 MNHNS, CDR2 SASEGT. There are 15 residues in the CDR3. The CDR3 bases are TGTGCCAGCACCATCCAAGAGGGAGCGGGAAGTGAGCAGTTCTTC. Amino acids: CASTIQEGAGSEQFF.

This sequence joins TRBV5-1 and TRBJ2-1, with a weak D call TRBD2 (5 bases). Germline assignment: CDR1 SGHRS and CDR2 YFSETQ. This CDR3 is built from 15 residues. V gave up 6 bases and J gave up 3 bases, with 16 bases separating them. The CDR3 is CASKGELRVYNEQFF. The CDR3 DNA reads as TGCGCCAGCAAGGGTGAATTGCGGGTCTACAATGAGCAGTTCTTC.

As regards this clone: Different DNA sequences within this sample yield the same CDR3. The CDR3 protein is CASSVGGSFYEQYF. In nucleotides, the CDR3 is TGTGCCAGCAGCGTAGGCGGGAGTTTTTACGAGCAGTACTTC. The V gene is TRBV9, the J gene TRBJ2-7; 7 bases are shared with TRBD2. The V gene end was trimmed by 0 bases and the J gene end by 4 bases; junction bases not matched to a gene: 4. CDR1 SGDLS and CDR2 YYNGEE come from the germline V gene. This CDR3 comprises 14 residues.

The chain employs TRBV27 and TRBJ2-1, with TRBD2 identical over 7 bases. Trimming at V came to 5 bases and at J to 1 base, leaving 8 bases not matched to a gene. The germline V gene encodes CDR1 MNHEY and CDR2 SMNVEV (reference sequence). The length of the CDR3 is 16 residues. CDR3 DNA sequence: TGTGCCAGCAGTCCCCTCCTCGGGAGGTCCTACAATGAGCAGTTCTTC. Protein sequence: CASSPLLGRSYNEQFF.

This clone was detected a few times. This chain joins TRBV7-9 and TRBJ1-3, with D perhaps matching TRBD1 (6 bases). Germline CDR1 and CDR2: SEHNR and FQNEAQ (reference sequence). The germline V and J ends were trimmed by 5 bases and 2 bases, with 13 bases remaining between them. This CDR3 contains 15 residues. In DNA, the CDR3 is TGTGCCAGCAGCCTAACACAGGGTACTGGAAACACCATATATTTT. It translates to CASSLTQGTGNTIYF.

The V call is TRBV14, the J call TRBJ1-4; 7 bases are a match to TRBD1. The J segment lost 5 bases and the V segment lost 0 bases, leaving 3 bases of the junction unmatched. Germline CDR1 reads SGHDN; CDR2 reads FVKESK. The CDR3 sequence is 15 residues long. The CDR3 DNA follows: TGTGCCAGCAGCCAAGATCCGACAGGGAATGAAAAACTGTTTTTT. Translating gives CASSQDPTGNEKLFF.

The rearrangement joins TRBV9 to TRBJ2-5; tentatively, D is TRBD1 (5 bases). Germline V lookup: CDR1 SGDLS, CDR2 YYNGEE. Trimming removed 0 bases from V and 1 base from J, with 10 bases in between. The CDR3 runs 15 residues. The DNA of the CDR3 is TGTGCCAGCAGCGTAGAGGGGTGGGGCCAAGAGACCCAGTACTTC. This translates into CASSVEGWGQETQYF.

This clone was observed once. The J gene is TRBJ2-1, the V gene TRBV9; 8 nucleotides line up with TRBD2. The CDR3 loop spans 16 amino acids. Germline lookup yields CDR1 SGDLS and CDR2 YYNGEE. V lost 6 bases to trimming and J lost 3 bases; unmatched junction nucleotides: 11. CDR3 in DNA: TGTGCCAGCATCCCGCTTAGCGGGACTGGCTACAATGAGCAGTTCTTC. This translates into CASIPLSGTGYNEQFF.

Turning to this clone: Other DNA sequences in the sample encode the same CDR3. This rearrangement joins TRBV9 to TRBJ2-2; D unresolved. Deletions cut 1 base from V and 1 base from J, with 5 bases between. The CDR3 loop spans 14 amino acids. CDR1 is SGDLS and CDR2 is YYNGEE in the germline V gene. Here the CDR3 DNA reads TGTGCCAGCAGCGTACTTCAGAACACCGGGGAGCTGTTTTTT. Its translation is CASSVLQNTGELFF.